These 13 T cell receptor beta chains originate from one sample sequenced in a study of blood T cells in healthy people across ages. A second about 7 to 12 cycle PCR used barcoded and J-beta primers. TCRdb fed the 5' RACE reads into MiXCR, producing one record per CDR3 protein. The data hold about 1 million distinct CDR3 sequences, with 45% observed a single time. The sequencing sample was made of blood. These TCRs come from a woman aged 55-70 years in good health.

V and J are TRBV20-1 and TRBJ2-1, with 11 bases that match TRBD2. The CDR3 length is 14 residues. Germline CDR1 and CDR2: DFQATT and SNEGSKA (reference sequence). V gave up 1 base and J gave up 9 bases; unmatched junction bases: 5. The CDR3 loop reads CSARGGLAGIEQFF. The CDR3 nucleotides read TGCAGTGCTAGAGGAGGACTAGCGGGTATTGAGCAGTTCTTC.

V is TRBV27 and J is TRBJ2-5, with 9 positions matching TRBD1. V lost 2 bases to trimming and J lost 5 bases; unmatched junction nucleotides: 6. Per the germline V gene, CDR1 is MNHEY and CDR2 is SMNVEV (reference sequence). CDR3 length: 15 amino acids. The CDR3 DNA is TGTGCCAGCAGTTTAACTGGGACAGGGATGGAGACCCAGTACTTC. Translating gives CASSLTGTGMETQYF.

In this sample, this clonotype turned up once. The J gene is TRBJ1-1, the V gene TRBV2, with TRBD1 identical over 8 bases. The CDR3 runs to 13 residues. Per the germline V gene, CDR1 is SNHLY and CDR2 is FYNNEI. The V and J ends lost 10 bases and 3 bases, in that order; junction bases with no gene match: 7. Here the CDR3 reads CATEGQGDTEAFF. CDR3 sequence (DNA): TGTGCCACCGAAGGACAGGGAGACACTGAAGCTTTCTTT.

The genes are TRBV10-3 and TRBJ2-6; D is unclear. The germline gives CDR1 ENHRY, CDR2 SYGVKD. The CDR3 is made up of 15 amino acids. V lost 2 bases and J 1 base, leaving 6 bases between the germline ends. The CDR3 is CAISEEESGANVLTF. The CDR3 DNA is TGTGCCATCAGTGAGGAAGAATCTGGGGCCAACGTCCTGACTTTC.

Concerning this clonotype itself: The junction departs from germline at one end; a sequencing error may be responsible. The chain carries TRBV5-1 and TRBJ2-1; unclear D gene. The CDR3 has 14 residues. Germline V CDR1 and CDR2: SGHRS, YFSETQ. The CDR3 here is CAGSLDLSFPEQFF. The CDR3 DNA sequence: TGCGCCGGCAGCCTGGATCTTTCTTTCCCTGAGCAGTTCTTC.

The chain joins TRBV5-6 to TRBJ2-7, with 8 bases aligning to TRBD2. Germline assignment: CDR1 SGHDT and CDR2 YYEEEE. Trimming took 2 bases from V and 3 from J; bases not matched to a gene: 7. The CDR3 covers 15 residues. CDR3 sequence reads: CASSFRREVIYEQYF. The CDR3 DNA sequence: TGTGCCAGCAGCTTTCGGCGGGAGGTCATCTACGAGCAGTACTTC.

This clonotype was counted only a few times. The CDR3 loop reads CASSQVSRNIQYF. CDR3 DNA sequence: TGCGCCAGCAGCCAAGTTAGCCGGAACATTCAGTACTTC. The rearrangement uses TRBV4-1 and TRBJ2-4, with no clear D. The germline gives CDR1 MGHRA, CDR2 YSYEKL. The CDR3 is 13 amino acids. V lost 1 base and J lost 7, with 8 bases in between.

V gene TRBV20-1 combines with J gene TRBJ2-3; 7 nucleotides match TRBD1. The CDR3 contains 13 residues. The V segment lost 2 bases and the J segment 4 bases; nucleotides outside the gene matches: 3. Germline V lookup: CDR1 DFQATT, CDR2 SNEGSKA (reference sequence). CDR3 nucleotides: TGCAGTGCTAGACACAGGGGCGCAGATACGCAGTATTTT. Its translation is CSARHRGADTQYF.

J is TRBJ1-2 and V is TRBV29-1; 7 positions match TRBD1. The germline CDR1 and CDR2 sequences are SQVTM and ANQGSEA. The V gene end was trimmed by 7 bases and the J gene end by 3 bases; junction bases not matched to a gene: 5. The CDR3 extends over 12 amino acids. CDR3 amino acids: CSAPQGDYGYTF. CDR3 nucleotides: TGCAGCGCCCCCCAGGGGGACTATGGCTACACCTTC.

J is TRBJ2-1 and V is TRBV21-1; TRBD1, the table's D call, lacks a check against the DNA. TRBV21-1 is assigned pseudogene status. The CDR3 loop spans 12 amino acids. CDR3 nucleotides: TGTGCCAGCATCCCGGTGGACAATGAGCAGTTCTTC. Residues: CASIPVDNEQFF.

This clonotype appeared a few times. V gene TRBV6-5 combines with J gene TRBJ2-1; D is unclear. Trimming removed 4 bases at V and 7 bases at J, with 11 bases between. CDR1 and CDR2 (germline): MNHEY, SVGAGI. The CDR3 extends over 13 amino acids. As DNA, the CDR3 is TGTGCCAGCAGTTTGGCCGCCCGAAATGAGCAGTTCTTC. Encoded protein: CASSLAARNEQFF.

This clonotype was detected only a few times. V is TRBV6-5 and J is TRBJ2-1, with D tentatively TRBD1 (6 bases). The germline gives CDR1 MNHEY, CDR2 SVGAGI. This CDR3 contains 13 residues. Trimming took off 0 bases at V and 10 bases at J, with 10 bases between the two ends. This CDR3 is CASSYSATGEQFF. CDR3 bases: TGTGCCAGCAGTTACTCGGCCACAGGGGAGCAGTTCTTC.

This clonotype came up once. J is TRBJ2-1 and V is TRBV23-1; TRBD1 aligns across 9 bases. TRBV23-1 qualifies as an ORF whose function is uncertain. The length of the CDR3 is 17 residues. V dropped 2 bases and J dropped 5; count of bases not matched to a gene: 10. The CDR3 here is CASSQTALGQGNNEQFF. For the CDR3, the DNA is TGCGCCAGCAGTCAAACGGCCTTGGGACAGGGAAACAATGAGCAGTTCTTC.